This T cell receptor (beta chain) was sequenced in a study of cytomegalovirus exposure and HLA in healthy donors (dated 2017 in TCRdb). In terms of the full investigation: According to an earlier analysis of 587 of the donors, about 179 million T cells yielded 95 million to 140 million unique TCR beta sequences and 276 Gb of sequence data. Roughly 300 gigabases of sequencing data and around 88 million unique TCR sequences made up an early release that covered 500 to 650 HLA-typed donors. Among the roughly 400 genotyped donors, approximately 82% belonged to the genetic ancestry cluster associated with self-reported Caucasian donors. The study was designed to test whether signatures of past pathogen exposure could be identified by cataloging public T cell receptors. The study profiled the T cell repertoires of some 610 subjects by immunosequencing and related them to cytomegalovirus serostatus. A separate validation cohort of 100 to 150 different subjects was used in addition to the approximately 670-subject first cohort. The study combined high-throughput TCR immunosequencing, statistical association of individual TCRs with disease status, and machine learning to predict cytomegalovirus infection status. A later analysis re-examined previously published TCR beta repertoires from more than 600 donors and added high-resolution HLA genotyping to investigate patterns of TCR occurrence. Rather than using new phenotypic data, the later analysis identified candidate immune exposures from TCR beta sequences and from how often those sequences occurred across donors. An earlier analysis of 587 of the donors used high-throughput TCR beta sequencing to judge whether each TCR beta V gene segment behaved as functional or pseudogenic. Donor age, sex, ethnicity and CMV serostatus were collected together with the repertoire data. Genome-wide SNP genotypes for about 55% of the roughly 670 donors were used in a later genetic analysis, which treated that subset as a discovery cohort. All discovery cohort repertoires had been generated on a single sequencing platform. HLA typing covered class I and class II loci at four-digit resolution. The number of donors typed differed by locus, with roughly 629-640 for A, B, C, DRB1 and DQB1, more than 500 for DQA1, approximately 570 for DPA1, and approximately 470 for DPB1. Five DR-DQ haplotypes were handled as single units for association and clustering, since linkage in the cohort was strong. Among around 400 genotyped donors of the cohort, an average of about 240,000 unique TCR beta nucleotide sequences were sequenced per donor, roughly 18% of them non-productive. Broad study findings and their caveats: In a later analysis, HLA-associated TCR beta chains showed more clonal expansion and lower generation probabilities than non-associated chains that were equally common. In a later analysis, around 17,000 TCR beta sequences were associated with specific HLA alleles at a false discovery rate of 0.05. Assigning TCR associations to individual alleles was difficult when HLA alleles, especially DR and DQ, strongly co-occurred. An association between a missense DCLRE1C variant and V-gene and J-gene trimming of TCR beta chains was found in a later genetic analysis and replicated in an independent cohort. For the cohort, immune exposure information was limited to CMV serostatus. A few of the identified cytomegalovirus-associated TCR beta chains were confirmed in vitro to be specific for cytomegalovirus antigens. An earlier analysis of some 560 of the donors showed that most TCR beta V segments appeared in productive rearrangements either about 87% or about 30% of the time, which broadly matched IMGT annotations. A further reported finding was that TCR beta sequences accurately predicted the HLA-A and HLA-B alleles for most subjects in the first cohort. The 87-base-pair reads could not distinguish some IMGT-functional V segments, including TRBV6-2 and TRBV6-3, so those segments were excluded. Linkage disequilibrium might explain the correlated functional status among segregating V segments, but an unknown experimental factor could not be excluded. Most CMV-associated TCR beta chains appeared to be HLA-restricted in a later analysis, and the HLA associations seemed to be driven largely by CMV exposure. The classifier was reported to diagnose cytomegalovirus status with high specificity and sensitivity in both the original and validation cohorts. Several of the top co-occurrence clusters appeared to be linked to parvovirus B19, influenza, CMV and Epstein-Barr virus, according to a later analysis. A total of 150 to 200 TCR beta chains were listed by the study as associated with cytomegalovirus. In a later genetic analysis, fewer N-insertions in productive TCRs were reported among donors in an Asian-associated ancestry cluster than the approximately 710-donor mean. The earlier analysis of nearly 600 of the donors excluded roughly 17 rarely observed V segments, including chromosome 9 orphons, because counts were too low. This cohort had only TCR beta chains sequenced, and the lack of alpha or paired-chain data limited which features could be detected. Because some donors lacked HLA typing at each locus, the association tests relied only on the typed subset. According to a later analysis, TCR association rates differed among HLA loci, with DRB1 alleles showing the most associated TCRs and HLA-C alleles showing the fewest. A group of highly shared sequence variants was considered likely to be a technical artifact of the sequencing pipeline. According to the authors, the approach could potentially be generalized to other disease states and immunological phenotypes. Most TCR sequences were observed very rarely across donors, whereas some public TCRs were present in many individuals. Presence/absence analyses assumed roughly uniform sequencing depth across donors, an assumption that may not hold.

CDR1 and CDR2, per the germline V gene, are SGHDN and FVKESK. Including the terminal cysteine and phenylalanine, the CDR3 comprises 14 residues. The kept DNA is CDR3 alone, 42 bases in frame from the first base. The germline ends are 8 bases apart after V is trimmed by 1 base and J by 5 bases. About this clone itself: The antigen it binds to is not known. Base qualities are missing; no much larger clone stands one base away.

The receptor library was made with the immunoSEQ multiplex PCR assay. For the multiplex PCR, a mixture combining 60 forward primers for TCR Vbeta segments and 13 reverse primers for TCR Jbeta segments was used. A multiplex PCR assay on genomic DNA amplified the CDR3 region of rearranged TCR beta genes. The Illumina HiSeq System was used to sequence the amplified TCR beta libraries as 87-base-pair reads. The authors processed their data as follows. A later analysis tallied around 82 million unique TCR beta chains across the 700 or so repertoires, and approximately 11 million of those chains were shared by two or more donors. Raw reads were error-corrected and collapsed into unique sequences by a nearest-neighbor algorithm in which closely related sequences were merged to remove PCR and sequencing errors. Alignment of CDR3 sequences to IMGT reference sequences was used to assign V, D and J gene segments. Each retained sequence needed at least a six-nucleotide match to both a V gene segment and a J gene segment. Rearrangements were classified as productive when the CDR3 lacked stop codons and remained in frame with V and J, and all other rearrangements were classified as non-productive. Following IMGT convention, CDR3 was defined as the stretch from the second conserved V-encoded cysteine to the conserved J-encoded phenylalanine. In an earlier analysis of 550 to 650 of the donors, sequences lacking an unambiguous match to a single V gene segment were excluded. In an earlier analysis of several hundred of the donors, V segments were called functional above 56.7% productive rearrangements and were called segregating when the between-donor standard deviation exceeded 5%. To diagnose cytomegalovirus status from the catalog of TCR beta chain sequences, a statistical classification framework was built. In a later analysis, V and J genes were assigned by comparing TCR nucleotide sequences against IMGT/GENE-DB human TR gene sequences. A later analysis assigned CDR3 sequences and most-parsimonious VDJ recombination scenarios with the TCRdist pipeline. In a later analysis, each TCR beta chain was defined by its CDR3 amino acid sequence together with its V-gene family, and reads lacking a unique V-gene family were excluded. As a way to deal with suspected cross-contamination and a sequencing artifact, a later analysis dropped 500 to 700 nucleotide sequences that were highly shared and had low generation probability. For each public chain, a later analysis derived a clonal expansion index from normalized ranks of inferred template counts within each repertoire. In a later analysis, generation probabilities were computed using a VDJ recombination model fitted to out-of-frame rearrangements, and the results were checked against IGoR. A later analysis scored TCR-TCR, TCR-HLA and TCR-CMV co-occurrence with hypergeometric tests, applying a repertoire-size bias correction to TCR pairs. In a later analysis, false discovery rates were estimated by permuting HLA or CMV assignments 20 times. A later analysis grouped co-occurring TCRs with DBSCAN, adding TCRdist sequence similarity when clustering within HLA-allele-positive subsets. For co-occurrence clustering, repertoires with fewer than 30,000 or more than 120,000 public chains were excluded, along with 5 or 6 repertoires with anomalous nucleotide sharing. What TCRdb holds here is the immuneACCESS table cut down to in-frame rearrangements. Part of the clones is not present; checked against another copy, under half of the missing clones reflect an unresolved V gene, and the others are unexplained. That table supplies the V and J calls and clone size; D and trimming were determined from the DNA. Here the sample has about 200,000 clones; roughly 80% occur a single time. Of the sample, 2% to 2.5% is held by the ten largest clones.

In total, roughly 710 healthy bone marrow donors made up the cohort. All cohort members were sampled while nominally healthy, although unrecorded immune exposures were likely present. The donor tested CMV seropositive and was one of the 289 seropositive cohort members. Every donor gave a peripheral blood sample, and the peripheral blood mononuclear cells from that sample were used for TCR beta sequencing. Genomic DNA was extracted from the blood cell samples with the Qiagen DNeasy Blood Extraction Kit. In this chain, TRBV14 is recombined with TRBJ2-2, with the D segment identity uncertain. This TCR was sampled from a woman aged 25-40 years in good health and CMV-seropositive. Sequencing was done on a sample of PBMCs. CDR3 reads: CASSQGSVTGELFF. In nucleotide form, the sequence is TGTGCCAGCAGCCAAGGATCGGTTACCGGGGAGCTGTTTTTT.